The clone carrying this T cell receptor beta chain was counted between two and nine times. Its antigen is currently unknown. Germline CDR1 and CDR2: MDHEN and SYDVKM. The CDR3 spans 16 residues. V lost 6 bases and J lost 0, with 18 bases in between. The sample comes from a study of T cell repertoires in cytomegalovirus infection. Overall study: TCR beta signatures that were public indicated CMV infection and matching HLA type.

TCRdb re-called the reads with MiXCR, one entry per CDR3 protein. The data hold some 680,000 distinct CDR3 sequences, with roughly a third observed a single time. Study-wide findings and caveats: Dominating the ex vivo response were HLA-C-restricted CMV-specific TCR beta clonotypes. Totalled public TCR beta family frequency picked out people who carried CMV plus the relevant HLA.

The specimen was PBMCs. The TCR was taken from a human donor in good health (CMV status not recorded). Some clones in this sample may be carry-over from other donors' samples. The chain uses TRBV28 and TRBJ2-7; maybe TRBD1 (6 bases). The CDR3 bases are TGTGCCAGCAGGGACCTCCCCCCGGACAGCTCCTACGAGCAGTACTTC. It is translated as CASRDLPPDSSYEQYF. Based on the CDR3 plus reference TRBV28 and TRBJ2-7, the full variable domain is DVKVTQSSRYLVKRTGEKVFLECVQDMDHENMFWYRQDPGLGLRLIYFSYDVKMKEKGDIPEGYSVSREKKERFSLILESASTNQTSMYLCASRDLPPDSSYEQYFGPGTRLTVT.